The TCR beta chain under discussion was sequenced for a study of T cells after yellow fever vaccination. Germline V lookup: CDR1 DFQATT, CDR2 SNEGSKA (reference sequence). Trimming left V 6 bases short and J 0 bases short, with 11 bases between. This CDR3 comprises 13 residues. TCRdb itself ran the 5' RACE reads through MiXCR, one entry per CDR3 protein. The data show a few hundred thousand distinct CDR3 sequences, around 16% seen once. This clonotype was observed a handful of times. This rearrangement joins TRBV20-1 to TRBJ1-1, with a weak D call TRBD1 (5 bases). The sample consisted of PBMCs, taken less than 6 days after the first yellow fever vaccination. This sequence originates from a man aged 18 to 30 who received the YFV17D yellow fever vaccine. Here the CDR3 DNA reads TGCAGTGCACGCGGGGCGGTGAACACTGAAGCTTTCTTT. Protein: CSARGAVNTEAFF.